This T cell receptor beta chain was identified in a study of CD8 T cells in ankylosing spondylitis. Study-level results: In ankylosing spondylitis patients, matched synovial fluid reportedly showed significant enrichment of disease-linked clones. Disease-linked clones had a CD8+ phenotype and relatively low frequency in peripheral blood. A motif in TCR beta, a set of seven to nine highly homologous variants, appeared characteristic of ankylosing spondylitis blood.

Preparation of TCR beta libraries was done by quantitative 5'-RACE with molecular barcodes. One entry per CDR3 protein, called by TCRdb with MiXCR from the 5' RACE reads. The sample shows under 250,000 distinct CDR3 sequences, under 35% of them seen only once. Note on this clonotype: Its cognate antigen is unknown.

This clonotype originated in a male donor with ankylosing spondylitis or in good health (not recorded which). The sequenced sample consisted of blood, either unsorted or a sorted T cell fraction (not recorded which).

DNA for the CDR3: TGTGCCAGCAGCTTATCTCCTGCGATGCGTTTCGACACTGAAGCTTTCTTT. This codes for CASSLSPAMRFDTEAFF. The V and J genes are TRBV7-9 and TRBJ1-1; D ambiguous. There are 17 residues in the CDR3. Germline V gives CDR1 SEHNR, CDR2 FQNEAQ (reference sequence). The V end lost 2 bases, the J end lost 3 bases, and 19 bases lay between the germline ends.